This T cell receptor (beta chain) was profiled in a study of blood T cell repertoires in COVID-19 (dated by TCRdb to 2020 to 2021). For the wider study: Samples covering the acute and convalescent phases of COVID-19 were provided by collaborators in the United States, Italy and Spain. The material from the prospective study consisted of cDNA or gDNA derived from T cells, B-cell-depleted T cells, or PBMCs. Subjects who had been exposed to COVID-19, were actively infected with it, or had recovered from it provided the deeply sampled blood TCRbeta repertoires that made up the dataset. The repertoires were made available in a free public database intended to serve as a resource for research on the immune response to SARS-CoV-2. The samples were drawn from two sources: the first 160 participants of the ongoing ImmuneRACE study, and 1,200 or so subjects contributed by 6 global collaborators. Nearly every sample came with metadata listing a de-identified subject ID, COVID-19 status, age in years and sex. HLA class I and class II types, where available, came from metadata supplied by the sample provider rather than from assay-based typing.

To note about this clone: Its antigen is not yet known. There are no base qualities to consult, and no much larger clone falls within one base.

TCRbeta CDR3 regions were amplified from genomic DNA using the immunoSEQ Assay, a bias-controlled multiplex PCR. Concerning the study's data processing: Nucleated cell counts per sample were estimated from amplification of reference gene primers within the assay. To quantify the absolute abundance of each unique TCRbeta CDR3 rearrangement, sequence reads were collapsed and filtered. For each sample, productive Simpson clonality was calculated as the square root of Simpson's diversity index over productive rearrangements. TCRdb's version of the immuneACCESS table is confined to in-frame rearrangements and falls short of the full clone set. An unresolved V gene accounts for under half of the shortfall where checked; the remainder is of unknown origin. Clone size and V and J calls were adopted from that table, with D and trimming inferred from the DNA. A total of 130,000 to 150,000 clones appear in this sample, 65% to 90% of them only once. The ten most abundant clones make up about 10% of the sample.

The collaborating institutions used their own protocols to collect whole blood in K2EDTA tubes. For TCRbeta analysis, collaborators shipped samples as frozen whole blood, isolated PBMCs, or DNA extracted from either of those sample types. The full study reports these points: The quantity of clinical and demographic metadata differed by source and by participant and was supplied without curation.

The sequenced sample consisted of peripheral blood. The sequence was collected from a man in his 60s with active or convalescent COVID-19.

The DNA sequence is given as TGTGCCAGTACCCCGACCAGCTCAGGTAGGAACACTGAAGCTTTCTTT. The encoded protein is CASTPTSSGRNTEAFF. Here the chain combines TRBV19 and TRBJ1-1; the D gene remains uncertain. Between the V and J ends, shortened by 7 bases and 1 base respectively, the junction contains 19 bases. Reading from cysteine to phenylalanine, the CDR3 counts 16 amino acids. The CDR3 DNA has 48 bases and is translated from base 1. The germline V gene encodes CDR1 LNHDA and CDR2 SQIVND (reference sequence).